This TCR beta chain was observed in a study of OX40 agonist ivuxolimab in advanced cancers. On the study more broadly: Having had anti-PD-1, anti-PD-L1 or anti-CTLA-4 therapy before was allowed, and around 39% had some.

Autoimmune disease history or systemic immunosuppression excluded patients. Clones were sequenced by immunoSEQ multiplex PCR, and TCRdb holds only the in-frame ones, with some missing. The sample lists around 35,000 clones; under 85% were seen once. Germline V gene data show CDR1 as MNHNS and CDR2 as SASEGT. The CDR3 runs to 14 residues. Trimming removed 6 bases at V and 1 base at J, with 10 bases between. The receptor comes from an adult with an advanced solid tumor such as melanoma, head and neck, liver or kidney cancer. The rearrangement joins TRBV6-1 to TRBJ2-1, with no clear D. Sequencing used CD4+ or CD8+ T cells sorted from blood, obtained in a trial of the OX40 agonist ivuxolimab. The CDR3 region is CASRQDPSYNEQFF. The CDR3 DNA reads TGTGCCAGCAGGCAGGACCCATCCTACAATGAGCAGTTCTTC.